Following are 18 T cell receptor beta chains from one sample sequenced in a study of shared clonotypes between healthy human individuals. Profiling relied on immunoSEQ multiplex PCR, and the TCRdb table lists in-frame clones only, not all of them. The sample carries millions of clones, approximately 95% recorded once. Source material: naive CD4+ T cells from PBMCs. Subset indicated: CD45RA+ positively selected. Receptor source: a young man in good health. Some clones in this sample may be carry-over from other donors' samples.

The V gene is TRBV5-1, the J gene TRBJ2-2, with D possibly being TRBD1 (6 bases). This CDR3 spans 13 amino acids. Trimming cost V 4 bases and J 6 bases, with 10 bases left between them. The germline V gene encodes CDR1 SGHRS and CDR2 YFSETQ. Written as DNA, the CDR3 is TGCGCCAGCAGCCCCGGACAGTCCGGGGAGCTGTTTTTT. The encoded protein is CASSPGQSGELFF.

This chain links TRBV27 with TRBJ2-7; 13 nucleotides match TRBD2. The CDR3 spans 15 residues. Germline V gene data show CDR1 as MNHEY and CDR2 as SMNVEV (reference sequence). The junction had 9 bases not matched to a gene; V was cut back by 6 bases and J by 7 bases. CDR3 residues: CASSLTSGRAGEQYF. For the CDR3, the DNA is TGTGCCAGCAGCCTCACTAGCGGGAGGGCCGGGGAGCAGTACTTC.

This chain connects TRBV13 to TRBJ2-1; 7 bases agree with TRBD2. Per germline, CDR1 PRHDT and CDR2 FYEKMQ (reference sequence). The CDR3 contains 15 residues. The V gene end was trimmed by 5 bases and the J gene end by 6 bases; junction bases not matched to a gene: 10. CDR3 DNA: TGTGCCAGCAGCCACGAAGGGAGGGCGGGCAATGAGCAGTTCTTC. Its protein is CASSHEGRAGNEQFF.

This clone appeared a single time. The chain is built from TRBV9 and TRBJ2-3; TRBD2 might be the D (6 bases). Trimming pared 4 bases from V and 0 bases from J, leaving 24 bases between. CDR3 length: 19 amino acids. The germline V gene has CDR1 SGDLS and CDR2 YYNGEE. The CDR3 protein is CASSPPGTRGYLSTDTQYF. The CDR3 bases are TGTGCCAGCAGCCCTCCGGGTACCCGGGGGTACCTTAGCACAGATACGCAGTATTTT. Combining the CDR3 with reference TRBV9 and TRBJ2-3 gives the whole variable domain DSGVTQTPKHLITATGQRVTLRCSPRSGDLSVYWYQQSLDQGLQFLIQYYNGEERAKGNILERFSAQQFPDLHSELNLSSLELGDSALYFCASSPPGTRGYLSTDTQYFGPGTRLTVL.

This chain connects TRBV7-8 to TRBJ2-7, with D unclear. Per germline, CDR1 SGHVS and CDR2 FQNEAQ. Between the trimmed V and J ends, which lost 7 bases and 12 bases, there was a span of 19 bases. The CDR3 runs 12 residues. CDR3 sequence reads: CASTISEASRYF. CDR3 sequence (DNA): TGTGCCAGCACCATCTCTGAGGCCAGTCGGTACTTC.

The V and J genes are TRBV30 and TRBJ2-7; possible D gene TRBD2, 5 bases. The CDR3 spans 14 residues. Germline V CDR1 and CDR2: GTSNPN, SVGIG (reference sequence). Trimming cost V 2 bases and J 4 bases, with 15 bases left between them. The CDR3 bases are TGTGCCTGGAGTTCCACCCCCCGGGGATACGAGCAGTACTTC. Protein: CAWSSTPRGYEQYF. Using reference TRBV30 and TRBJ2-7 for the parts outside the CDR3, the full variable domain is SQTIHQWPATLVQPVGSPLSLECTVEGTSNPNLYWYRQAAGRGLQLLFYSVGIGQISSEVPQNLSASRPQDRQFILSSKKLLLSDSGFYLCAWSSTPRGYEQYFGPGTRLTVT.

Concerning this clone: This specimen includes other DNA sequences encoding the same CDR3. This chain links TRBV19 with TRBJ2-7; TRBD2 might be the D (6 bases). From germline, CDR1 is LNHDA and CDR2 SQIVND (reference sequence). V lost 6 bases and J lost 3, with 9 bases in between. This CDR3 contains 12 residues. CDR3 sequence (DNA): TGTGCCAGTAGCGGGAGCCTCTACGAGCAGTACTTC. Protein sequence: CASSGSLYEQYF.

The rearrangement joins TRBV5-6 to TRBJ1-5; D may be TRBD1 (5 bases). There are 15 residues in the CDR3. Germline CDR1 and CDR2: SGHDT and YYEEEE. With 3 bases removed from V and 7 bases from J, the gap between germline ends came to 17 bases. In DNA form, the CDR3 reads TGTGCCAGCAGCTACGCTCGGGGCCCAGGACAGCCCCAGCATTTT. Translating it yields CASSYARGPGQPQHF. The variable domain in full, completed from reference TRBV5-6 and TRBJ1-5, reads DAGVTQSPTHLIKTRGQQVTLRCSPKSGHDTVSWYQQALGQGPQFIFQYYEEEERQRGNFPDRFSGHQFPNYSSELNVNALLLGDSALYLCASSYARGPGQPQHFGDGTRLSIL.

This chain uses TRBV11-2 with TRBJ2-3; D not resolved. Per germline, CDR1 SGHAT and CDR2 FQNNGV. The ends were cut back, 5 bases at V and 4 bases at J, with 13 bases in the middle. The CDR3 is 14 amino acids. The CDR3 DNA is TGTGCCAGCAGCCGCACCACCCCCCCAGATACGCAGTATTTT. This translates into CASSRTTPPDTQYF.

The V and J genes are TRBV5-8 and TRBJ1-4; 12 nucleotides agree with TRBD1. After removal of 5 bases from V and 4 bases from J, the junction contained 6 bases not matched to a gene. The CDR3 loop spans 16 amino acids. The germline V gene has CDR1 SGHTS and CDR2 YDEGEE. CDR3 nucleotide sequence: TGTGCCAGCAGAGGGACAGGGGGCGGATTTAATGAAAAACTGTTTTTT. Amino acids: CASRGTGGGFNEKLFF.

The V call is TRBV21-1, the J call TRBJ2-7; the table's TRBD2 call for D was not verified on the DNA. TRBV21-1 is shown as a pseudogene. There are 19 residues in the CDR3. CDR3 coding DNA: TGTGCCAGCAGCAAATGGGCGGGGTACTTAGCGCGGAGGATCTACGAGCAGTACTTC. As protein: CASSKWAGYLARRIYEQYF.

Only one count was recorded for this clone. The CDR3 spells CASGSGELFF. CDR3 bases: TGTGCCAGCGGTTCCGGGGAGCTGTTTTTT. The chain carries TRBV27 and TRBJ2-2; D is uncertain. Germline-derived CDR1 and CDR2 are MNHEY and SMNVEV (reference sequence). The CDR3 length is 10 residues. Trimming pared 8 bases from V and 6 bases from J, leaving 4 bases between.

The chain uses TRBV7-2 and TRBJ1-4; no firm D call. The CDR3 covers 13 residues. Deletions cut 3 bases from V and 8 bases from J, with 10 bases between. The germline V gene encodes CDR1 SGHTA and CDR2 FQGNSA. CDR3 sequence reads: CASSFISREKLFF. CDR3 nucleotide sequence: TGTGCCAGCAGCTTTATCAGCAGGGAAAAACTGTTTTTT.

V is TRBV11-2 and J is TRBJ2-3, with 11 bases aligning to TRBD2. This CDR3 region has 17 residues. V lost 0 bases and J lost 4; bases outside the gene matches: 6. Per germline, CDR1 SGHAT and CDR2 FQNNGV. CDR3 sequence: CASSLEPTSGTADTQYF. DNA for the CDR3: TGTGCCAGCAGCTTAGAGCCGACTAGCGGGACCGCAGATACGCAGTATTTT.

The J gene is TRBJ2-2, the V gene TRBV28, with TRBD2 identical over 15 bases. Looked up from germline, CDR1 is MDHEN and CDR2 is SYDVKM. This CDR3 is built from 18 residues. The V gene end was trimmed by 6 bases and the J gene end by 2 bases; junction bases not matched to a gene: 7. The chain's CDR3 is CASSSGTSGRINTGELFF. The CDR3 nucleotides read TGTGCCAGCAGCTCCGGGACTAGCGGGAGGATAAACACCGGGGAGCTGTTTTTT.

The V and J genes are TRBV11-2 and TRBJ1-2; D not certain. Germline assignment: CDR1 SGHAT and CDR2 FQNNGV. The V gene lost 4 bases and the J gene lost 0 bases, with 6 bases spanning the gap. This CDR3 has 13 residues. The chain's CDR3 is CASSSGANYGYTF. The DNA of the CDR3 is TGTGCCAGCAGCTCCGGGGCTAACTATGGCTACACCTTC.

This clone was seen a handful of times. Here the CDR3 reads CASSLTASYGYTF. The CDR3 nucleotides are TGCGCCAGCAGCTTGACAGCTAGCTATGGCTACACCTTC. The chain is built from TRBV5-1 and TRBJ1-2; no firm D call. Per germline, CDR1 SGHRS and CDR2 YFSETQ. This CDR3 has 13 residues. V lost 1 base to trimming and J lost 4 bases, with 8 bases between them.

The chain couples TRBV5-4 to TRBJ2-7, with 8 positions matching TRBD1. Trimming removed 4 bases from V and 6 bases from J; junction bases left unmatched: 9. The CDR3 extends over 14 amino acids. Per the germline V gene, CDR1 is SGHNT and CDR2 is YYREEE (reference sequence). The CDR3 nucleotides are TGTGCCAGCAGCCTTGGACAGGGCGCAATCGAGCAGTACTTC. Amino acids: CASSLGQGAIEQYF.